Following are 26 T cell receptor beta chains from one sample sequenced in a study of T-cell reconstitution after alpha-beta-depleted transplantation in children. Unique molecular identifiers were incorporated during preparation of the TCRbeta library. Each CDR3 protein is one row after TCRdb ran MiXCR on the PCR reads. The table shows a few hundred thousand distinct CDR3 sequences, with 20% to 30% occurring only once. This sample comprised PBMCs, obtained before TCRalphabeta/CD19-depleted stem cell transplant. Every receptor here comes from a boy under two years old with Wiskott-Aldrich syndrome, due to receive a stem cell transplant.

This chain uses TRBV10-3 with TRBJ2-3; no clear D. CDR3 length equals 12 residues. V lost 3 bases, J lost 4 bases, and 5 bases lay in between. CDR1 and CDR2 from the germline V gene are ENHRY and SYGVKD. The CDR3 DNA reads TGTGCCATCAGTGACCTTCCAGATACGCAGTATTTT. This sequence encodes CAISDLPDTQYF.

This clonotype was counted a few times. This chain's CDR3 is CASSLILGSGALNTGELFF. CDR3 in DNA: TGTGCCAGCAGCTTAATATTGGGTAGCGGAGCCCTAAACACCGGGGAGCTGTTTTTT. The chain recombines TRBV11-2 with TRBJ2-2, with D perhaps matching TRBD2 (6 bases). CDR1 and CDR2 (germline): SGHAT, FQNNGV. This CDR3 is 19 amino acids long. V was cut by 2 bases and J by 2 bases, with 21 bases left in between.

This clonotype was counted between two and nine times. This chain uses TRBV5-1 with TRBJ2-5; D is uncertain. Germline V gives CDR1 SGHRS, CDR2 YFSETQ. This CDR3 has 14 residues. Trimming took 1 base from V and 5 from J, leaving 12 bases between them. CDR3 nucleotide sequence: TGCGCCAGCAGCTTGTTGGTGCCCGGGGAGACCCAGTACTTC. Translated, it gives CASSLLVPGETQYF.

A few counts support this clonotype. This chain connects TRBV5-5 to TRBJ2-2, with 12 bases matching TRBD2. The ends lost 2 bases at V and 6 bases at J; junction bases unmatched: 5. There are 16 residues in the CDR3. Germline CDR1 is SGHKS and CDR2 is YYEKEE (reference sequence). CDR3 bases: TGTGCCAGCAGCTTACGACTAGCGGGAGTGTCCGGGGAGCTGTTTTTT. Protein sequence: CASSLRLAGVSGELFF.

The table lists this clonotype with a few counts. This CDR3 reads CSAKPSGNPYEQYF. The CDR3 coding sequence is TGCAGTGCTAAGCCTAGCGGGAACCCCTACGAGCAGTACTTC. V gene TRBV20-1 combines with J gene TRBJ2-7; 9 bases are a match to TRBD2. Germline CDR1 DFQATT, CDR2 SNEGSKA (reference sequence). The V gene end was trimmed by 4 bases and the J gene end by 2 bases; junction bases not matched to a gene: 6. The CDR3 is 14 residues long.

The chain recombines TRBV7-2 with TRBJ2-7, with a tentative D call TRBD1 (7 bases). Per germline, CDR1 SGHTA and CDR2 FQGNSA. V was trimmed by 5 bases and J by 5 bases, leaving 19 bases between them. This CDR3 region has 15 residues. The CDR3 reads CASSTGGRGSNEQYF. The DNA of the CDR3 is TGTGCCAGCAGCACCGGGGGCAGGGGGTCCAACGAGCAGTACTTC. The whole variable domain, remainder taken from reference TRBV7-2 and TRBJ2-7, is GAGVSQSPSNKVTEKGKDVELRCDPISGHTALYWYRQSLGQGLEFLIYFQGNSAPDKSGLPSDRFSAERTGGSVSTLTIQRTQQEDSAVYLCASSTGGRGSNEQYFGPGTRLTVT.

A few counts support this clonotype. The chain uses TRBV29-1 and TRBJ2-2; D is possibly TRBD1 (6 bases). CDR3 size: 13 residues. V was shortened by 3 bases and J by 5 bases, with 10 bases between the two germline ends. In germline, CDR1 is SQVTM, CDR2 ANQGSEA. CDR3 protein: CSVDRTETGELFF. The DNA of the CDR3 is TGCAGCGTTGACAGGACAGAGACCGGGGAGCTGTTTTTT.

The V and J genes are TRBV9 and TRBJ2-3; 8 bases are a match to TRBD1. V dropped 2 bases and J dropped 6; count of bases not matched to a gene: 8. CDR1 and CDR2 (germline): SGDLS, YYNGEE. The CDR3 runs to 15 residues. The CDR3 nucleotides are TGTGCCAGCAGCGTTACGACAGGGGTGGTCGATACGCAGTATTTT. Translated, it gives CASSVTTGVVDTQYF.

This chain uses TRBV7-9 with TRBJ2-3; D gene unclear. The V end lost 2 bases, the J end lost 0 bases, and 9 bases lay between the germline ends. The CDR3 contains 15 residues. The germline gives CDR1 SEHNR, CDR2 FQNEAQ (reference sequence). The CDR3 DNA follows: TGTGCCAGCAGCTTATACAGACAAAGCACAGATACGCAGTATTTT. It yields the protein CASSLYRQSTDTQYF.

V and J are TRBV12-3 or TRBV12-4 and TRBJ2-5, with TRBD2 identical over 8 bases. The CDR3 sequence is 13 residues long. V dropped 6 bases and J dropped 5; count of bases not matched to a gene: 5. The CDR3 loop is CASSRGGMETQYF. In DNA, the CDR3 is TGTGCCAGCAGCCGGGGGGGAATGGAGACCCAGTACTTC.

The chain has TRBV9 and TRBJ2-2; no definite D call. The CDR3 sequence is 15 residues long. CDR1 and CDR2 from the germline V gene are SGDLS and YYNGEE. V lost 4 bases and J lost 4, with 14 bases in between. In DNA, the CDR3 is TGTGCCAGCAGCAGCCGCCCTCAGGTCACCGGGGAGCTGTTTTTT. It translates to CASSSRPQVTGELFF.

This clonotype came up a few times. The genes are TRBV6-1 and TRBJ2-5; 11 positions match TRBD2. V lost 8 bases and J lost 5; bases outside the gene matches: 13. CDR1 and CDR2 from the germline V gene are MNHNS and SASEGT. The CDR3 is 16 amino acids. The CDR3, as DNA: TGTGCCAGCCTGAGGCTACTAGCGGGAGATCAGGAGACCCAGTACTTC. This codes for CASLRLLAGDQETQYF.

CDR3 region: CASSLLLDGSTEAFF. In nucleotides, the CDR3 is TGTGCCAGCAGCTTACTGCTGGACGGGAGCACTGAAGCTTTCTTT. The chain links TRBV7-9 to TRBJ1-1, with D unresolved. The CDR3 is 15 residues long. Germline assignment: CDR1 SEHNR and CDR2 FQNEAQ (reference sequence). Deletions cut 2 bases from V and 4 bases from J, with 14 bases between.

This clonotype came up a few times. The rearrangement links TRBV9 to TRBJ2-1; D is uncertain. CDR1 and CDR2 from the germline V gene are SGDLS and YYNGEE. The V end lost 0 bases, the J end lost 6 bases, and 7 bases lay between the germline ends. This CDR3 spans 13 amino acids. CDR3 region: CASSVATRNEQFF. CDR3 nucleotides: TGTGCCAGCAGCGTAGCTACCCGCAATGAGCAGTTCTTC.

The rearrangement links TRBV6-1 to TRBJ2-2; D is uncertain. CDR1 and CDR2 (germline): MNHNS, SASEGT. This CDR3 has 14 amino acids. Between the trimmed V and J ends, which lost 11 bases and 0 bases, there was a span of 13 bases. DNA of the CDR3: TGTGCCGCCCGGAACGGCGCGAACACCGGGGAGCTGTTTTTT. Translating gives CAARNGANTGELFF.

In its sample, this clonotype was seen a few times. The V and J genes are TRBV11-2 and TRBJ2-7; D is uncertain. The CDR3 has 15 amino acids. V lost 4 bases and J lost 5, with 18 bases in between. The germline gives CDR1 SGHAT, CDR2 FQNNGV. Here the CDR3 reads CASSSSPMTNHEQYF. Written as DNA, the CDR3 is TGTGCCAGCAGCTCTAGTCCCATGACGAATCACGAGCAGTACTTC.

This clonotype was detected a few times. The rearrangement uses TRBV28 and TRBJ1-5, with D possibly being TRBD1 (5 bases). The V gene lost 4 bases and the J gene lost 2 bases, with 18 bases spanning the gap. The CDR3 sequence is 17 residues long. Germline CDR1 MDHEN, CDR2 SYDVKM. In nucleotides, the CDR3 is TGTGCCAGCAGTTCCCGCCATTTTAGAGGGGGCAATCAGCCCCAGCATTTT. Its protein is CASSSRHFRGGNQPQHF.

This chain joins TRBV7-8 and TRBJ2-3; no clear D. Trimming removed 5 bases from V and 1 base from J, with 10 bases in between. Germline-derived CDR1 and CDR2 are SGHVS and FQNEAQ. CDR3 size: 14 residues. The CDR3 DNA follows: TGTGCCAGCAGCCCCAAAGTCGGCACAGATACGCAGTATTTT. Its protein is CASSPKVGTDTQYF.

The genes are TRBV18 and TRBJ2-3; the D gene is possibly TRBD1 (5 bases). There are 15 residues in the CDR3. Trimming removed 1 base at V and 2 bases at J, with 10 bases between. The V gene's germline CDR1 is KGHSH and CDR2 LQKENI. The CDR3 region has the DNA TGTGCCAGCTCACCACGGACACTGCTCACAGATACGCAGTATTTT. It translates to CASSPRTLLTDTQYF.

In its sample, this clonotype was seen once. V is TRBV6-1 and J is TRBJ2-4, with 7 bases aligning to TRBD1. Trimming cost V 6 bases and J 6 bases; bases outside gene matches: 8. This CDR3 spans 14 amino acids. From germline, CDR1 is MNHNS and CDR2 SASEGT. The CDR3 DNA sequence: TGTGCCAGCAGCGAACAGGGGACGGGAAACATTCAGTACTTC. Encoded protein: CASSEQGTGNIQYF.

The chain joins TRBV5-1 to TRBJ2-7; 9 nucleotides align to TRBD1. Trimming removed 0 bases from V and 3 bases from J; junction bases left unmatched: 16. This CDR3 has 19 residues. Germline V gene lookup returns CDR1 SGHRS and CDR2 YFSETQ. The CDR3 loop reads CASSLGPFVPGTGYYEQYF. CDR3 coding DNA: TGCGCCAGCAGCTTGGGCCCTTTTGTACCCGGGACAGGGTACTACGAGCAGTACTTC.

This chain connects TRBV5-1 to TRBJ1-2; maybe TRBD1 (6 bases). V was shortened by 4 bases and J by 8 bases, with 21 bases between the two germline ends. Germline V gene sequence: CDR1 SGHRS, CDR2 YFSETQ. The CDR3 totals 15 residues. The CDR3, as DNA: TGCGCCAGCAGCACACCCGGACAGAGGGGCGGGGGCTACACCTTC. It codes for CASSTPGQRGGGYTF.

The chain carries TRBV12-3 or TRBV12-4 and TRBJ1-5, with a tentative D call TRBD1 (5 bases). Trimming removed 3 bases from V and 3 bases from J, with 9 bases in between. This CDR3 contains 14 residues. The CDR3 sequence is CASSFDSPNQPQHF. As DNA, the CDR3 is TGTGCCAGCAGTTTCGACAGTCCCAATCAGCCCCAGCATTTT.

In this sample, this clonotype turned up a few times. The chain links TRBV12-3 or TRBV12-4 to TRBJ1-6; D not resolved. The CDR3 loop spans 15 amino acids. The V end lost 3 bases, the J end lost 2 bases, and 8 bases lay between the germline ends. CDR3 residues: CASSFAEAYNSPLHF. The DNA for the CDR3 is TGTGCCAGCAGTTTCGCGGAGGCCTATAATTCACCCCTCCACTTT.

Only a few counts were recorded for this clonotype. The J gene is TRBJ1-2, the V gene TRBV6-1, with D perhaps matching TRBD1 (6 bases). The CDR3 extends over 14 amino acids. With 5 bases removed from V and 0 bases from J, the gap between germline ends came to 10 bases. Germline CDR1 is MNHNS and CDR2 is SASEGT. CDR3 region: CASSPGTTNYGYTF. CDR3 DNA sequence: TGTGCCAGCAGTCCTGGGACAACTAACTATGGCTACACCTTC.

This clonotype has more than one count but fewer than ten. CDR3 nucleotides: TGTGCCAGCAGCTTTCCGGCTAGCGGGCAAGAGACCCAGTACTTC. This sequence encodes CASSFPASGQETQYF. V and J are TRBV7-6 and TRBJ2-5; 8 nucleotides match TRBD2. The trim removed 3 bases at V and 2 bases at J, leaving 5 bases unmatched. The CDR3 runs to 15 residues. Per germline, CDR1 SGHVS and CDR2 FNYEAQ. Looking up the rest from reference TRBV7-6 and TRBJ2-5 gives the full variable domain: GAGVSQSPRYKVTKRGQDVALRCDPISGHVSLYWYRQALGQGPEFLTYFNYEAQQDKSGLPNDRFSAERPEGSISTLTIQRTEQRDSAMYRCASSFPASGQETQYFGPGTRLLVL.